This entry describes one T cell receptor beta chain. Its antigen is unknown. TCRdb reprocessed the RT-PCR reads via MiXCR and lists one record per CDR3 protein. The sample lists hundreds of thousands of distinct CDR3 sequences; about 14% were seen once. This entry comes from a study of response to subunit inactivated influenza vaccine. Study results and caveats: It was suggested by the authors that few new T cells are recruited by each seasonal influenza vaccination.

Trimming left V 4 bases short and J 4 bases short, with 12 bases between. The CDR3 loop spans 15 amino acids. Germline V gene lookup returns CDR1 SGHRS and CDR2 YFSETQ. The sequenced sample was PBMCs from blood, obtained around 15 days before vaccination. This TCR was sampled from a man aged 50-59 years who received an inactivated influenza vaccine. J is TRBJ1-6 and V is TRBV5-1; tentative D call: TRBD1 (6 bases). The CDR3 region is CASSPGQPYNSPLHF. The CDR3 DNA reads as TGCGCCAGCAGCCCTGGACAGCCTTATAATTCACCCCTCCACTTT.